This T cell receptor (beta chain) was recovered during a study of neoadjuvant nivolumab and ipilimumab in lung cancer. Regarding the study as a whole: Higher pretherapy blood TCR richness went with higher resected-tumor richness. TCR clonality did not significantly correlate with pathologic tumor regression. Resected tumors had greater TCR richness and clonality than uninvolved lung. Only two of four nivolumab-treated tumors gained richness and clonality by surgery.

Comments on this clone: Its matching antigen is unknown.

Sequenced by immunoSEQ multiplex PCR; TCRdb stores in-frame clones only, minus some. Of about 18,000 clones in the sample, more than 75% were seen once. CDR1 DFQATT and CDR2 SNEGSKA come from the germline V gene (reference sequence). V was pared by 4 bases and J by 4 bases, with 5 bases between. This CDR3 comprises 11 residues. The input for sequencing was peripheral blood, taken before neoadjuvant nivolumab, alone or with ipilimumab. This receptor was identified in an adult with non-small cell lung cancer. The V gene is TRBV20-1, the J gene TRBJ2-1, with unresolved D. The CDR3 loop reads CSAIPYNEQFF. CDR3 DNA: TGCAGTGCTATCCCTTACAATGAGCAGTTCTTC.